A single sample gave rise to the 5 T cell receptor beta chains below, sequenced in a study of shared clonotypes between healthy human individuals. Method: immunoSEQ multiplex PCR; TCRdb's copy keeps in-frame clones and lacks some. The repertoire holds under 2,500,000 clones, with under 97% as singletons. The sample consisted of naive CD4+ T cells sorted from blood. This sample's subset: CD45RA+ positively selected. The receptor source for this set is a man between 18 and 29 years old in good health.

The genes are TRBV7-9 and TRBJ1-1; possibly TRBD1 for D (6 bases). The CDR3 length is 16 residues. The V and J ends lost 1 base and 1 base respectively, with 13 bases between them. The V gene's germline CDR1 is SEHNR and CDR2 FQNEAQ (reference sequence). The CDR3 protein is CASSLVRGKRNTEAFF. In nucleotides, the CDR3 is TGTGCCAGCAGCTTAGTCAGGGGTAAGCGGAACACTGAAGCTTTCTTT.

Turning to this clone: Other DNA sequences from this sample encode an identical CDR3 as well. The chain recombines TRBV7-2 with TRBJ1-2; maybe TRBD1 (5 bases). Germline V CDR1 and CDR2: SGHTA, FQGNSA. The CDR3 runs to 13 residues. Between the trimmed V and J ends, which lost 0 bases and 6 bases, there was a span of 8 bases. The CDR3 DNA reads as TGTGCCAGCAGCTTAGCAGGGGTGGATGGCTACACCTTC. Translation gives CASSLAGVDGYTF.

The rearrangement uses TRBV25-1 and TRBJ1-2; D not certain. Germline V gene data show CDR1 as MGHDK and CDR2 as SYGVNS. The CDR3 covers 14 residues. Deletions cut 0 bases from V and 4 bases from J, with 9 bases between. Here the CDR3 reads CASSEYPQIYGYTF. CDR3 nucleotides: TGTGCCAGCAGTGAATATCCGCAGATCTATGGCTACACCTTC.

The chain combines TRBV11-2 with TRBJ2-3, with 7 bases identical to TRBD2. With 6 bases clipped from V and 4 bases from J, the junction kept 4 bases outside the gene matches. The CDR3 extends over 13 amino acids. Per the germline V gene, CDR1 is SGHAT and CDR2 is FQNNGV. Here the CDR3 DNA reads TGTGCCAGCAGTCCCACTAGCGCAGATACGCAGTATTTT. Amino acid sequence: CASSPTSADTQYF.

This chain connects TRBV4-3 to TRBJ2-1; 7 nucleotides match TRBD2. Germline values: CDR1 LGHNA, CDR2 YSLEER. The CDR3 spans 13 residues. V shed 1 base and J 15 bases; nucleotides not matched to a gene: 9. CDR3 nucleotide sequence: TGCGCCAGCAGCCAAGCAGGAGCGGGATATCCGTTCTTC. Amino acids: CASSQAGAGYPFF.